The present TCR beta chain was sequenced within a study of blood T cell repertoires in COVID-19. Looking at the study overall: Before being deemed recovered, Cohort 3 donors had two negative PCRs, clearance, or symptom resolution.

This clone appeared a single time. The study recruited people aged roughly 18 to 100 years across about two dozen US areas. The study assigned cohorts using participant-reported clinical history. The CDR3 loop spans 10 amino acids. CDR1 and CDR2 from the germline V gene are MNHEY and SMNVEV (reference sequence). Between the trimmed V and J ends, which lost 7 bases and 10 bases, there was a span of 8 bases. The assay was immunoSEQ multiplex PCR, and TCRdb's table has in-frame clones only and misses some. The table has under 200,000 clones, less than 80% seen once. Sequenced material: PBMCs or T cells enriched from blood (not recorded which). V gene TRBV27 combines with J gene TRBJ1-5; D gene uncertain. The TCR originated in a woman between 70 and 85 years old in a cohort exposed to, infected with or recovered from COVID-19 (not recorded which). The CDR3: CASTLGPQHF. The CDR3 nucleotides read TGTGCCAGCACCCTAGGCCCCCAGCATTTT.